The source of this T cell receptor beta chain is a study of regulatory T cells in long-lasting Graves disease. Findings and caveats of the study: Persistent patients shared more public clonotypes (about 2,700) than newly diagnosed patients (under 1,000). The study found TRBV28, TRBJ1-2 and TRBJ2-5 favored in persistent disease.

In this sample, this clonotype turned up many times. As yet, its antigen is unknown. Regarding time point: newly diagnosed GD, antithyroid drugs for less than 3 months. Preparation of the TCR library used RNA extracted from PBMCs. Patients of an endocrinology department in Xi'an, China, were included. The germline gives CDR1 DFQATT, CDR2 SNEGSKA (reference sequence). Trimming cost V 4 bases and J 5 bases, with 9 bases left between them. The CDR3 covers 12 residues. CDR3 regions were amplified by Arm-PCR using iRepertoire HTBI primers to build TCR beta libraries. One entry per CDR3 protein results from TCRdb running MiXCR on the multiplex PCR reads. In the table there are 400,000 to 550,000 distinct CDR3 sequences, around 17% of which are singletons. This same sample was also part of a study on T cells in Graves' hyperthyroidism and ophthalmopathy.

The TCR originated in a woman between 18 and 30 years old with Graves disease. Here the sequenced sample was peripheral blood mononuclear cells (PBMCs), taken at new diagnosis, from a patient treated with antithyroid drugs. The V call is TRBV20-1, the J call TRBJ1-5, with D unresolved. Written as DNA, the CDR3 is TGCAGTGCTAATCTTAACTATCAGCCCCAGCATTTT. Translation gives CSANLNYQPQHF.